The following is a TCR beta chain sequence with its context. This entry belongs to a study of blood T cell repertoires in COVID-19. Looking at the study overall: Material from acute and convalescent COVID-19 was sourced from the United States, Italy and Spain. Nucleic acid was either cDNA or gDNA, and it came from T cells, B-cell-depleted T cells, or PBMCs.

Produced via immunoSEQ multiplex PCR; TCRdb's table is partial and in-frame only. The table lists fewer than 250,000 clones, roughly 86% of them singletons. Study members were between about 18 and 89 years old and lived in some 26 US regions. What was sequenced was PBMCs or T cells enriched from blood (not recorded which). The sequence derives from a woman in her thirties with acute COVID-19.

CDR3 nucleotides: TGTGCCACCAGCAGAGATGCGATTTCTGGAAACACCATATATTTT. Protein sequence: CATSRDAISGNTIYF. This rearrangement joins TRBV15 to TRBJ1-3; D ambiguous. The CDR3 is 15 residues long. Trimming stripped 0 bases from V and 1 base from J, with 7 bases between. From germline, CDR1 is LNHNV and CDR2 YYDKDF (reference sequence). The full variable domain, in which reference TRBV15 and TRBJ1-3 provide the parts outside the CDR3, is DAMVIQNPRYQVTQFGKPVTLSCSQTLNHNVMYWYQQKSSQAPKLLFHYYDKDFNNEADTPDNFQSRRPNTSFCFLDIRSPGLGDTAMYLCATSRDAISGNTIYFGEGSWLTVV.